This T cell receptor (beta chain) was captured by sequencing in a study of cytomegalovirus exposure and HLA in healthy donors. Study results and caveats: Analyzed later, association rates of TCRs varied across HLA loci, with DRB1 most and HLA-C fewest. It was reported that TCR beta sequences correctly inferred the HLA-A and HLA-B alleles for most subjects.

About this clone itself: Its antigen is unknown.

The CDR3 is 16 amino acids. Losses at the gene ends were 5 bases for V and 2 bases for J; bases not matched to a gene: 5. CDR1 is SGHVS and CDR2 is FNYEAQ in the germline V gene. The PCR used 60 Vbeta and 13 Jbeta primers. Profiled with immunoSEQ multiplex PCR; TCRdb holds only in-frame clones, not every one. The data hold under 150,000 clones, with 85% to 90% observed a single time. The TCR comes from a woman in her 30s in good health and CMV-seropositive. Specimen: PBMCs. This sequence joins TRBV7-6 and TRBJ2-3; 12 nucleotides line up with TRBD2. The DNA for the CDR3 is TGTGCCAGCAGCCTCGGACTAGCGGGGACCACAGATACGCAGTATTTT. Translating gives CASSLGLAGTTDTQYF.